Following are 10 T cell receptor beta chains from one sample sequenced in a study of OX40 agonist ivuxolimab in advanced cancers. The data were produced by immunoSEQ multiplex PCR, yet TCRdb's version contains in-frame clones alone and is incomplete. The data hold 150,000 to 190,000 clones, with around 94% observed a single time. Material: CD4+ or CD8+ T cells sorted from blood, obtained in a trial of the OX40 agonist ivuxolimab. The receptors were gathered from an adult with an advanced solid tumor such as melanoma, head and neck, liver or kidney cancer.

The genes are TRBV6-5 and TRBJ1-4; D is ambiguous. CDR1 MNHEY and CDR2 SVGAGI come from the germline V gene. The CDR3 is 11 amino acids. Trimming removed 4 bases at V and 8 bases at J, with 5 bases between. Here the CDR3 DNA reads TGTGCCAGCAGTTCTTGGGAAAAACTGTTTTTT. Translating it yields CASSSWEKLFF.

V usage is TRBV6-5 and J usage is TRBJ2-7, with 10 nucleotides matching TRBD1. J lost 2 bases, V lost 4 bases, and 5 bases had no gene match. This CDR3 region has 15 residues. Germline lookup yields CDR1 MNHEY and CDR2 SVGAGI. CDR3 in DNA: TGTGCCAGCAGTTCCCCGGGACAGGGGACCTACGAGCAGTACTTC. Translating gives CASSSPGQGTYEQYF.

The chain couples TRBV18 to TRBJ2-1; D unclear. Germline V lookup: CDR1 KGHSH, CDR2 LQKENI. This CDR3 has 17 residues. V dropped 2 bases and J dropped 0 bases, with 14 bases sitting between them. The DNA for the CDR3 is TGTGCCAGCTCACCAACGGGTCTTTCGTTCTCCTACAATGAGCAGTTCTTC. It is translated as CASSPTGLSFSYNEQFF.

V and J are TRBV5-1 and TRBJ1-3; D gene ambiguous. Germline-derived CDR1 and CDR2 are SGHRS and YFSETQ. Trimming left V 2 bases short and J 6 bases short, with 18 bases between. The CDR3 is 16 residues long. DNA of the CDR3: TGCGCCAGCAGCTTAGACCGGACCCGGTGGGAAAACACCATATATTTT. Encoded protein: CASSLDRTRWENTIYF.

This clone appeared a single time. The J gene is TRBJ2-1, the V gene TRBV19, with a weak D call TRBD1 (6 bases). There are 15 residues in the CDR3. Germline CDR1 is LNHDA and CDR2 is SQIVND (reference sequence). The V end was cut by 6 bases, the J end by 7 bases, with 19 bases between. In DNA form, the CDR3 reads TGTGCCAGTAGGGTACAGCAGGGGAGAGGAAATGAGCAGTTCTTC. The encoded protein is CASRVQQGRGNEQFF.

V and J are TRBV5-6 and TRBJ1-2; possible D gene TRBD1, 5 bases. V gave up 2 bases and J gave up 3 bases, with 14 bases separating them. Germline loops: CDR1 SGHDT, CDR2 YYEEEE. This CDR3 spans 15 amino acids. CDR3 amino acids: CASSFLGDSYYGYTF. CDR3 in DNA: TGTGCCAGCAGCTTTCTAGGGGATTCCTACTATGGCTACACCTTC.

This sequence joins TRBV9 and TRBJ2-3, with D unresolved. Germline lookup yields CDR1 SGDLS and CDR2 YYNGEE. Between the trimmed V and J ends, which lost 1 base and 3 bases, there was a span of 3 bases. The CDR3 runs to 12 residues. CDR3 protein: CASSVLTDTQYF. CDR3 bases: TGTGCCAGCAGCGTATTAACAGATACGCAGTATTTT.

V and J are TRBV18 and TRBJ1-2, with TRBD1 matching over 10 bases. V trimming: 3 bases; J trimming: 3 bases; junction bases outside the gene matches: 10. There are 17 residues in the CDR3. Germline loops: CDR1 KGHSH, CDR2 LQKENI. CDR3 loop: CASSPRLPGTGDYGYTF. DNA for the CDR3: TGTGCCAGCTCACCCCGATTACCCGGGACAGGGGACTATGGCTACACCTTC. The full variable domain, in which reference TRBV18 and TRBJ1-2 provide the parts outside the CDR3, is NAGVMQNPRHLVRRRGQEARLRCSPMKGHSHVYWYRQLPEEGLKFMVYLQKENIIDESGMPKERFSAEFPKEGPSILRIQQVVRGDSAAYFCASSPRLPGTGDYGYTFGSGTRLTVV.

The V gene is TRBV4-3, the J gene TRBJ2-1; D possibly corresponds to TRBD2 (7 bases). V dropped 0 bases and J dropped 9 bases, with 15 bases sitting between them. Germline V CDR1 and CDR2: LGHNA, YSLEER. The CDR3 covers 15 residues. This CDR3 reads CASSQDWGGAPEQFF. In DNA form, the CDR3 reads TGCGCCAGCAGCCAAGACTGGGGGGGGGCCCCTGAGCAGTTCTTC.

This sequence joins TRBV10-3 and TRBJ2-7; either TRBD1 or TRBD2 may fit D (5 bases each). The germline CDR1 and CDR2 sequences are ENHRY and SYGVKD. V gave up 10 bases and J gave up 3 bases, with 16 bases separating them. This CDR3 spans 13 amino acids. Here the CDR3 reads CATVGTGGYEQYF. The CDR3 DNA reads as TGTGCCACAGTGGGGACCGGAGGCTACGAGCAGTACTTC.